The 24 T cell receptor beta chains below were found in one sample sequenced in a study of regulatory T cells in long-lasting Graves disease. The sample's time point: persistent/refractory GD, antithyroid drugs over 5 years with positive TRAb. There was RNA extracted from PBMCs, and the TCR library was made from it. With iRepertoire HTBI primers and Arm-PCR of CDR3 regions, TCR beta libraries were built. TCRdb reprocessed the multiplex PCR reads with MiXCR, giving one entry per CDR3 protein. The table has about 460,000 distinct CDR3 sequences, under 25% seen once. Source: peripheral blood mononuclear cells (PBMCs), taken when the disease was refractory, from a patient treated with antithyroid drugs. The receptors were sampled from a female donor with Graves disease.

This clonotype was recorded a few times. The J gene is TRBJ2-7, the V gene TRBV7-9; 7 bases agree with TRBD1. Trimming at V came to 3 bases and at J to 6 bases, leaving 8 bases not matched to a gene. Germline lookup yields CDR1 SEHNR and CDR2 FQNEAQ (reference sequence). The CDR3 runs to 14 residues. The CDR3 DNA sequence: TGTGCCAGCAGCTTCTCGACAGGGATGGGCGAGCAGTACTTC. Translating it yields CASSFSTGMGEQYF.

This clonotype occurred many times. The chain couples TRBV20-1 to TRBJ2-7; D ambiguous. The CDR3 is 15 residues long. The V end was cut by 1 base, the J end by 3 bases, with 16 bases between. The V gene's germline CDR1 is DFQATT and CDR2 SNEGSKA (reference sequence). CDR3 loop: CSARGPDGGYYEQYF. The CDR3 bases are TGCAGTGCTAGAGGGCCGGACGGCGGATACTACGAGCAGTACTTC.

The rearrangement uses TRBV5-6 and TRBJ2-1, with 8 bases fitting TRBD2. Looked up from germline, CDR1 is SGHDT and CDR2 is YYEEEE. V trimming: 6 bases; J trimming: 1 base; junction bases outside the gene matches: 9. This CDR3 contains 16 residues. The CDR3: CASTTLASGSYNEQFF. CDR3 bases: TGTGCCAGCACGACCCTGGCTAGCGGGTCCTACAATGAGCAGTTCTTC.

This clonotype has at least ten counts. V and J are TRBV10-2 and TRBJ1-5, with D perhaps matching TRBD1 (5 bases). This CDR3 is built from 14 residues. Germline-derived CDR1 and CDR2 are WSHSY and SAAADI. Trimming removed 7 bases at V and 1 base at J, with 11 bases between. As DNA, the CDR3 is TGCGCCAGCACCGGGACTGGGAGCAATCAGCCCCAGCATTTT. This codes for CASTGTGSNQPQHF.

This clonotype was seen more than once but under ten times. The rearrangement uses TRBV6-5 and TRBJ1-2; D remains unclear. The V end lost 0 bases, the J end lost 2 bases, and 10 bases lay between the germline ends. The CDR3 covers 15 residues. Germline V gene lookup returns CDR1 MNHEY and CDR2 SVGAGI. The CDR3 DNA reads as TGTGCCAGCAGTTACTCCCCGGGGATGAACTATGGCTACACCTTC. It specifies CASSYSPGMNYGYTF.

This clonotype was detected only a few times. The rearrangement uses TRBV6-2 or TRBV6-3 and TRBJ2-5; D is perhaps TRBD1 or TRBD2 (6 bases each). This CDR3 spans 12 amino acids. The germline gives CDR1 MNHEY, CDR2 SVGEGT. V was clipped by 2 bases and J by 11 bases, with 12 bases between them. The CDR3 DNA follows: TGTGCCAGCAGTTACGCCGGGGGCCAGCAGTACTTC. This encodes CASSYAGGQQYF.

The chain is built from TRBV3-1 and TRBJ1-1; no firm D call. The V and J ends lost 5 bases and 1 base respectively, with 11 bases between them. This CDR3 is built from 14 residues. Germline V gene lookup returns CDR1 LGHDT and CDR2 YNNKEL (reference sequence). For the CDR3, the DNA is TGTGCCAGCAGCTTCCACGGACCGAACACTGAAGCTTTCTTT. This translates into CASSFHGPNTEAFF.

In its sample, this clonotype was seen a few times. This sequence joins TRBV5-1 and TRBJ2-2, with D unclear. The CDR3 is 13 amino acids. Trimming left V 1 base short and J 8 bases short, with 9 bases between. Germline V gene data show CDR1 as SGHRS and CDR2 as YFSETQ. The CDR3 sequence: CASSLNFQGELFF. The CDR3 DNA is TGCGCCAGCAGCTTGAACTTCCAGGGGGAGCTGTTTTTT.

In its sample, this clonotype was seen a few times. V and J are TRBV20-1 and TRBJ1-5; 7 bases are a match to TRBD1. Germline V gene sequence: CDR1 DFQATT, CDR2 SNEGSKA (reference sequence). Unmatched junction bases numbered 3, after V lost 3 bases and J lost 1 base. This CDR3 has 14 amino acids. DNA of the CDR3: TGCAGTGCTAGTACAGGGGAAAGCAATCAGCCCCAGCATTTT. This codes for CSASTGESNQPQHF.

In regard to this clonotype: A read error may explain this, as a much larger clone is one base away. This chain uses TRBV27 with TRBJ1-5; D possibly corresponds to TRBD1 (6 bases). Trimming stripped 8 bases from V and 6 bases from J, with 17 bases between. The germline V gene encodes CDR1 MNHEY and CDR2 SMNVEV (reference sequence). CDR3 length: 14 residues. CDR3 loop: CASAFGGLGQPQHF. DNA of the CDR3: TGTGCCAGCGCATTCGGGGGGCTCGGTCAGCCCCAGCATTTT.

This clonotype showed up many times. V usage is TRBV28 and J usage is TRBJ1-2; D is possibly TRBD1 (6 bases). The CDR3 is made up of 15 amino acids. Germline V gene data show CDR1 as MDHEN and CDR2 as SYDVKM. Trimming shortened V by 2 bases and J by 9 bases, and 19 bases separated the two germline ends. This CDR3 reads CASSLKWRPGERYTF. The CDR3 bases are TGTGCCAGCAGTTTAAAGTGGCGGCCAGGGGAGCGCTACACCTTC.

This clonotype has ten or more counts. This chain uses TRBV7-2 with TRBJ1-1; D gene ambiguous. This CDR3 region has 11 residues. Germline CDR1 SGHTA, CDR2 FQGNSA. Trimming removed 5 bases at V and 5 bases at J, with 6 bases between. The CDR3 reads CASSPQTEAFF. CDR3 coding DNA: TGTGCCAGCAGCCCGCAAACTGAAGCTTTCTTT.

Worth noting for this clonotype: A far larger clone lies a single base away; this is likely a read error. The chain employs TRBV10-3 and TRBJ2-2; a weak D match, TRBD2 (5 bases). The germline V gene encodes CDR1 ENHRY and CDR2 SYGVKD. There are 15 residues in the CDR3. As DNA, the CDR3 is TGTGCCAGCAGTTTCGTCCAATCTTTCGCCGGGGAGCTGTCTTTT. It translates to CASSFVQSFAGELSF.

In this sample, this clonotype turned up many times. This chain uses TRBV29-1 with TRBJ2-5; the match to TRBD1 covers 7 bases. The CDR3 contains 15 residues. Germline CDR1 and CDR2: SQVTM and ANQGSEA. The ends lost 1 base at V and 2 bases at J; junction bases unmatched: 7. The CDR3 DNA reads TGCAGCGTTGAAGTCCCCGGGGACAGTCAAGAGACCCAGTACTTC. It yields the protein CSVEVPGDSQETQYF.

Concerning this clonotype: Given a far larger clone just one base away, this is likely a sequencing read error. This chain joins TRBV2 and TRBJ2-7; the D is unclear. V was cut by 6 bases and J by 5 bases, with 20 bases left in between. The CDR3 has 15 residues. From germline, CDR1 is SNHLY and CDR2 FYNNEI. This CDR3 reads CASRFILGRLDEQYF. CDR3 coding DNA: TGTGCCAGCAGATTTATCCTTGGCAGACTCGACGAGCAGTACTTC.

This chain uses TRBV9 with TRBJ2-2; D is unresolved. Looked up from germline, CDR1 is SGDLS and CDR2 is YYNGEE. The CDR3 sequence is 14 residues long. Trimming cost V 0 bases and J 4 bases, with 7 bases left between them. CDR3 sequence: CASSVELFTGELFF. Written as DNA, the CDR3 is TGTGCCAGCAGCGTAGAGCTATTCACCGGGGAGCTGTTTTTT.

This clonotype occurred many times. This chain uses TRBV10-3 with TRBJ2-5, with D uncertain. V shed 6 bases and J shed 0 bases, with 2 bases lying between them. Germline CDR1 reads ENHRY; CDR2 reads SYGVKD. The CDR3 consists of 11 residues. This chain's CDR3 is CAIRDQETQYF. CDR3 sequence (DNA): TGTGCCATCAGGGACCAAGAGACCCAGTACTTC.

This sequence joins TRBV7-3 and TRBJ1-5; 8 bases are a match to TRBD1. V lost 5 bases to trimming and J lost 6 bases; unmatched junction nucleotides: 6. CDR1 is SGHTA, CDR2 FQGTGA, per germline. This CDR3 is 14 amino acids long. CDR3 DNA: TGTGCCAGCAGCCGAGGACAGGGTCTTCAGCCCCAGCATTTT. Amino acid sequence: CASSRGQGLQPQHF.

This clonotype was seen at least ten times. This chain joins TRBV12-3 or TRBV12-4 and TRBJ1-5, with 7 bases fitting TRBD1. The CDR3 sequence is 13 residues long. J was trimmed by 7 bases and V by 6 bases; bases with no gene match: 6. The CDR3 DNA reads as TGTGCCAGCAGCCAGGGGGGAGGACAGCCCCAGCATTTT. This gives the protein CASSQGGGQPQHF.

This clonotype was detected ten times or more. This chain's CDR3 is CAARARRGPYEQYF. In DNA form, the CDR3 reads TGTGCCGCGCGGGCCAGACGGGGCCCCTACGAGCAGTACTTC. The rearrangement joins TRBV28 to TRBJ2-7; D possibly matches TRBD1 or TRBD2 (5 bases each). The V gene's germline CDR1 is MDHEN and CDR2 SYDVKM. The CDR3 covers 14 residues. The V end lost 11 bases, the J end lost 2 bases, and 19 bases lay between the germline ends.

V gene TRBV18 combines with J gene TRBJ2-7, with D possibly matching TRBD2 (7 bases). From germline, CDR1 is KGHSH and CDR2 LQKENI. This CDR3 region has 15 residues. The V gene lost 1 base and the J gene lost 7 bases, with 17 bases spanning the gap. CDR3 amino acids: CASSPQGGGANEQYF. DNA for the CDR3: TGTGCCAGCTCACCACAAGGCGGGGGCGCGAATGAGCAGTACTTC.

This clonotype was observed a few times. V gene TRBV13 combines with J gene TRBJ1-2, with 9 bases matching TRBD1. The CDR3 spans 15 residues. Losses at the gene ends were 5 bases for V and 8 bases for J; bases not matched to a gene: 12. The germline V gene has CDR1 PRHDT and CDR2 FYEKMQ (reference sequence). CDR3 nucleotides: TGTGCCAGCAGCCCACCGGGGACAGGGACGCGCGGCTACACCTTC. It codes for CASSPPGTGTRGYTF.

This clonotype appeared many times. The chain couples TRBV12-3 or TRBV12-4 to TRBJ1-6; D remains unclear. Between the trimmed V and J ends, which lost 5 bases and 10 bases, there was a span of 15 bases. The CDR3 length is 14 residues. The DNA for the CDR3 is TGTGCCAGCAGTCGCCACCCGACATCATCACCCCTCCACTTT. It encodes CASSRHPTSSPLHF.

In its sample, this clonotype was seen a few times. The chain combines TRBV6-1 with TRBJ1-3; tentatively, D is TRBD1 (5 bases). CDR1 is MNHNS, CDR2 SASEGT, per germline. The ends were cut back, 6 bases at V and 3 bases at J, with 18 bases in the middle. The CDR3 length is 16 residues. The CDR3 DNA reads as TGTGCCAGCAGCCCCTCTGGAGGGGCTGATGGAAACACCATATATTTT. Protein product: CASSPSGGADGNTIYF.